This TCR beta chain was sequenced during a study of blood T cell repertoires in COVID-19. Turning to the study itself: Both acute and convalescent COVID-19 samples were obtained from the United States, Italy and Spain. Nucleic acid was either cDNA or gDNA, and it came from T cells, B-cell-depleted T cells, or PBMCs.

Per the authors' pipeline: Nucleated cell number was recorded as an estimate derived from reference gene primer amplification. The method was immunoSEQ multiplex PCR; TCRdb's version includes in-frame clones alone and lacks a portion of them. That table is the source of V, J and clone size, and D and trimming were worked out from the DNA. This sample has about 94,000 clones, with about four fifths found just once. This clone appeared a single time. Sequenced: peripheral blood. This receptor was taken from a human donor in a cohort sampled during active COVID-19.

In DNA form, the CDR3 reads TGTGCCAGCAGGGCCCTGGACACGCGTGAATTCTATGGCTACACCTTC. It codes for CASRALDTREFYGYTF. The chain recombines TRBV28 with TRBJ1-2, with a weak D call TRBD1 (5 bases). With 6 bases removed from V and 4 bases from J, the gap between germline ends came to 21 bases. The CDR3 is 16 residues long. CDR1 is MDHEN and CDR2 is SYDVKM in the germline V gene.